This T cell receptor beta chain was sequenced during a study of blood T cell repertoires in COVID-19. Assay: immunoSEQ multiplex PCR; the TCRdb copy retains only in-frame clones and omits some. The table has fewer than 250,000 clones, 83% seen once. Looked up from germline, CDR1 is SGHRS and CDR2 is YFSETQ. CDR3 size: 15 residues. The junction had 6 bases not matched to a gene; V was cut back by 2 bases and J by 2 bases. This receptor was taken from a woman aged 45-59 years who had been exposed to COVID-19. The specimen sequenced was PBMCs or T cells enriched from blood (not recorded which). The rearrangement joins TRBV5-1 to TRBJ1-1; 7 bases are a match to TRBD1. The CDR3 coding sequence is TGCGCCAGCAGCTTAACGGGACAGCCCAACACTGAAGCTTTCTTT. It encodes CASSLTGQPNTEAFF. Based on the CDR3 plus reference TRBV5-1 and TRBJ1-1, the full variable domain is KAGVTQTPRYLIKTRGQQVTLSCSPISGHRSVSWYQQTPGQGLQFLFEYFSETQRNKGNFPGRFSGRQFSNSRSEMNVSTLELGDSALYLCASSLTGQPNTEAFFGQGTRLTVV.